The clone carrying this TCR beta chain was seen a single time. Its target is unknown. This entry belongs to a study of T cell repertoires in cytomegalovirus infection. About the research overall: Recently identified HLA-C-restricted CMV epitopes were used, and well-studied HLA-B-restricted CMV epitopes were used as well. Indications came from public TCR beta signatures; they pointed to CMV infection and to a matching HLA type. Whole-study findings and limits: Frequencies of public TCR beta families were cumulated, and this identified carriers of CMV plus the relevant HLA. CMV-specific TCR beta clonotypes restricted by HLA-C were the ones dominating the ex vivo response.

Each CDR3 protein is one row after TCRdb ran MiXCR on the reads. The sample includes 80,000 or so distinct CDR3 sequences, around 25% of them seen just once. This CDR3 region has 13 residues. The junction had 6 bases not matched to a gene; V was cut back by 6 bases and J by 7 bases. This chain links TRBV12-3 or TRBV12-4 with TRBJ1-2; TRBD1 aligns across 9 bases. The TCR sequence derives from a human donor in good health (CMV status not recorded). Some clones in this sample may be carry-over from other donors' samples. This material consisted of CD8+ T cells from cultured PBMCs, taken from culture after CMV antigen stimulation. CDR3 protein: CASRRQGEGGYTF. CDR3 sequence (DNA): TGTGCCAGCAGACGACAGGGGGAGGGTGGCTACACCTTC.